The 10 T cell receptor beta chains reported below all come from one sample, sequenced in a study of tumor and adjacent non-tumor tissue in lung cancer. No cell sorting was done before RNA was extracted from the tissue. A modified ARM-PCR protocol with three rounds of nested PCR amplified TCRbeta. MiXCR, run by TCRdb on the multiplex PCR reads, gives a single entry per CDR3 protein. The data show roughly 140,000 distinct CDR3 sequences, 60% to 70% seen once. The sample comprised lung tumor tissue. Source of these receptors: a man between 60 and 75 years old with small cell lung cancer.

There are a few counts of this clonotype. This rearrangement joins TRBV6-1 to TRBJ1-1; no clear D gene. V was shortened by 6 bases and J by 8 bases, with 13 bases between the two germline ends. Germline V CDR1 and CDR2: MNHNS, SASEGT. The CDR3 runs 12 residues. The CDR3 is CASRRTVFEAFF. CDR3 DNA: TGTGCCAGCAGGCGGACTGTTTTCGAAGCTTTCTTT.

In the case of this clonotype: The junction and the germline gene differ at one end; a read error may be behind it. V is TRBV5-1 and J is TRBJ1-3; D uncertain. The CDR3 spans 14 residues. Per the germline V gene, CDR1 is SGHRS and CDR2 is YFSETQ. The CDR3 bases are TGCGCCAGCAGGTTGGCCCGGGAGAGGAACACCATATTTTTT. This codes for CASRLARERNTIFF.

CDR3 region: CSVSSGLSDYNEQFF. The CDR3 DNA is TGCAGTGTTTCTTCGGGACTATCGGACTACAATGAGCAGTTCTTC. The chain has TRBV20-1 and TRBJ2-1; 7 nucleotides agree with TRBD2. V shed 7 bases, J shed 3 bases, and the junction held 12 bases outside the gene matches. CDR1 is DFQATT and CDR2 is SNEGSKA in the germline V gene (reference sequence). The CDR3 has 15 amino acids.

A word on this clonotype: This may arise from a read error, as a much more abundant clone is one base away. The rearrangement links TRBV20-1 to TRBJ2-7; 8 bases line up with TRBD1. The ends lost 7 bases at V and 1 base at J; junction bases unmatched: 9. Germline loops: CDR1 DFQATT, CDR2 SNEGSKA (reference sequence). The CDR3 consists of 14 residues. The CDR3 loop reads CSVGDRRSSYEQYF. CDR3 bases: TGCAGTGTTGGGGACAGGCGATCATCCTACGAGCAGTACTTC.

The CDR3 DNA is TGTGCCAGCAGCACACTAGCGGGAGAGGAAAATGAGCAGTTCTTC. The encoded protein is CASSTLAGEENEQFF. V and J are TRBV7-8 and TRBJ2-1; 11 positions agree with TRBD2. The CDR3 is made up of 15 amino acids. J gave up 7 bases and V 5 bases, and 7 bases lay outside the gene matches. Looked up from germline, CDR1 is SGHVS and CDR2 is FQNEAQ. Supplemented by reference TRBV7-8 and TRBJ2-1, the full variable domain reads GAGVSQSPRYKVAKRGQDVALRCDPISGHVSLFWYQQALGQGPEFLTYFQNEAQLDKSGLPSDRFFAERPEGSVSTLKIQRTQQEDSAVYLCASSTLAGEENEQFFGPGTRLTVL.

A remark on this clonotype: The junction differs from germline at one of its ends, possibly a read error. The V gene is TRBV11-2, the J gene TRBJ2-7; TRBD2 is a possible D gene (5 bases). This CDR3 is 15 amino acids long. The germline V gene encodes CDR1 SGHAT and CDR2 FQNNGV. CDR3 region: CASGLELISSYEQYF. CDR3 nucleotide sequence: TGCGCCAGCGGCTTAGAGCTGATCAGCTCCTACGAGCAGTACTTC.

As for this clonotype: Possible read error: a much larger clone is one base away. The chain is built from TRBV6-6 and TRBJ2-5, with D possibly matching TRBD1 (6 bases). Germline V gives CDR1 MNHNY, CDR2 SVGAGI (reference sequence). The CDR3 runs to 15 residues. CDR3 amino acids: CACSYGQGLVETQYF. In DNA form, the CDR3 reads TGTGCCTGCAGTTACGGGCAGGGGTTGGTGGAGACCCAGTACTTC.

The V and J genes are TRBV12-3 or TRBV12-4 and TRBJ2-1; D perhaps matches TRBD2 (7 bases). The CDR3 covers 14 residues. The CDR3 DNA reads TGTGTCAGTGCGGTTAGGGGGGGTCACAATGAGCAGTTCTTC. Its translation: CVSAVRGGHNEQFF.

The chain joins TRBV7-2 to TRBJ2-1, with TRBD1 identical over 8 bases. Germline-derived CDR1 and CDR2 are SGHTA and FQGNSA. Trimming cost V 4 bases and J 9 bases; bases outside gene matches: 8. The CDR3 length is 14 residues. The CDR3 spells CASSYRGAPGEQFF. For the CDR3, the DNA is TGTGCCAGCAGCTACAGGGGGGCCCCCGGTGAGCAGTTCTTC. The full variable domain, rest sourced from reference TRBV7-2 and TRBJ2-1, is GAGVSQSPSNKVTEKGKDVELRCDPISGHTALYWYRQSLGQGLEFLIYFQGNSAPDKSGLPSDRFSAERTGGSVSTLTIQRTQQEDSAVYLCASSYRGAPGEQFFGPGTRLTVL.

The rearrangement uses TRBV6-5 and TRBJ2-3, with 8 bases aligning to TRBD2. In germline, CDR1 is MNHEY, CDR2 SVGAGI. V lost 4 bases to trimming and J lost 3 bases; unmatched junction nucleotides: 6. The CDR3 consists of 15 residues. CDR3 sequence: CASSSSGGVTDTQYF. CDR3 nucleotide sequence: TGTGCCAGCAGTTCCTCGGGGGGGGTGACAGATACGCAGTATTTT.